A single sample gave rise to the 6 T cell receptor beta chains below, sequenced in a study of control samples from healthy donors and cancer patients. Assay used: immunoSEQ multiplex PCR; TCRdb lists only in-frame clones, some missing. This table holds tens of thousands of clones, 70% to 90% found once. The sample consisted of blood. The receptor source for this set is a man aged 40-50 years in good health.

The V and J genes are TRBV5-1 and TRBJ1-6; tentatively, D is TRBD1 (6 bases). The CDR3 has 15 residues. V was clipped by 5 bases and J by 8 bases, with 17 bases between them. The V gene's germline CDR1 is SGHRS and CDR2 YFSETQ. CDR3 amino acids: CASRIQEGGDSPLHF. CDR3 DNA sequence: TGCGCCAGCAGAATTCAGGAAGGGGGGGATTCACCCCTCCACTTT.

The chain uses TRBV6-4 and TRBJ1-1, with 9 bases lining up with TRBD1. The trim removed 6 bases at V and 1 base at J, leaving 9 bases unmatched. CDR3 size: 16 residues. Germline values: CDR1 MRHNA, CDR2 SNTAGT. The CDR3 here is CASSQDRGRGNTEAFF. The DNA for the CDR3 is TGTGCCAGCAGCCAGGACAGGGGCCGCGGGAACACTGAAGCTTTCTTT.

V is TRBV3-1 (or the pseudogene TRBV3-2) and J is TRBJ1-5, with TRBD1 matching 7 bases. The CDR3 is 15 amino acids. Unmatched junction bases numbered 5, after V lost 1 base and J lost 5 bases. The V gene's germline CDR1 is LGHDT and CDR2 YNNKEL (reference sequence). CDR3 residues: CASSQVYTGDQPQHF. CDR3 nucleotides: TGTGCCAGCAGCCAAGTTTATACAGGGGATCAGCCCCAGCATTTT.

CDR3 protein: CASSTRRTGAYEQYF. CDR3 nucleotides: TGTGCCAGCAGCACAAGGAGGACAGGGGCCTACGAGCAGTACTTC. V usage is TRBV2 and J usage is TRBJ2-7; the match to TRBD1 covers 9 bases. Looked up from germline, CDR1 is SNHLY and CDR2 is FYNNEI. V shed 6 bases and J 2 bases; nucleotides not matched to a gene: 8. This CDR3 is built from 15 residues. Together with reference TRBV2 and TRBJ2-7, the CDR3 gives the full variable domain: EPEVTQTPSHQVTQMGQEVILRCVPISNHLYFYWYRQILGQKVEFLVSFYNNEISEKSEIFDDQFSVERPDGSNFTLKIRSTKLEDSAMYFCASSTRRTGAYEQYFGPGTRLTVT.

V usage is TRBV6-4 and J usage is TRBJ1-1; 9 bases are shared with TRBD1. The CDR3 is 16 amino acids. Germline-derived CDR1 and CDR2 are MRHNA and SNTAGT. Germline trimming cut 0 bases from V and 4 bases from J; bases unmatched to any gene: 6. CDR3 residues: CASSDSAGQGSTEAFF. Here the CDR3 DNA reads TGTGCCAGCAGTGACTCTGCGGGACAGGGATCCACTGAAGCTTTCTTT.

This chain joins TRBV7-2 and TRBJ2-7; a possible D gene is TRBD2 (6 bases). The germline V gene has CDR1 SGHTA and CDR2 FQGNSA. The CDR3 has 15 amino acids. The V and J ends lost 2 bases and 6 bases respectively, with 17 bases between them. CDR3 DNA: TGTGCCAGCAGCTTACTGACTAGGTCTGTGAGCGAGCAGTACTTC. It is translated as CASSLLTRSVSEQYF.